The 30 T cell receptor beta chains below come from one sample, sequenced in a study of blood T cell repertoires in COVID-19. TCRdb's copy holds only in-frame clones and misses some; the assay was immunoSEQ multiplex PCR. Counted here are about 320,000 clones, around 80% occurring once; the ten biggest clones make up roughly 1.1%. Sequenced input: peripheral blood. These receptors came from a woman aged 50 to 60 with acute or convalescent COVID-19.

This clone has only a few counts. The chain links TRBV10-2 to TRBJ2-5, with TRBD1 identical over 7 bases. Germline-derived CDR1 and CDR2 are WSHSY and SAAADI. The CDR3 loop spans 13 amino acids. Trimming cost V 6 bases and J 5 bases; bases outside gene matches: 6. As DNA, the CDR3 is TGCGCCAGCAGCCCGACAGGGCGGGAGACCCAGTACTTC. Protein product: CASSPTGRETQYF.

Details on this clone: Different DNA sequences within this sample yield the same CDR3. The rearrangement uses TRBV5-1 and TRBJ2-3, with 7 nucleotides matching TRBD1. CDR3 length: 14 amino acids. After removal of 2 bases from V and 1 base from J, the junction contained 1 base not matched to a gene. From germline, CDR1 is SGHRS and CDR2 YFSETQ. CDR3 residues: CASSFTGGTDTQYF. CDR3 sequence (DNA): TGCGCCAGCAGCTTTACAGGGGGCACAGATACGCAGTATTTT.

The chain joins TRBV6-5 to TRBJ1-1, with 8 bases aligning to TRBD1. CDR1 and CDR2 (germline): MNHEY, SVGAGI. V shed 8 bases, J shed 2 bases, and the junction held 4 bases outside the gene matches. The CDR3 is 13 amino acids. CDR3 in DNA: TGTGCCAGCCGGGGACAGGTTAACACTGAAGCTTTCTTT. Residues: CASRGQVNTEAFF.

The genes are TRBV4-1 and TRBJ1-1, with 7 bases identical to TRBD1. Germline assignment: CDR1 MGHRA and CDR2 YSYEKL. This CDR3 comprises 15 residues. V shed 4 bases, J shed 5 bases, and the junction held 10 bases outside the gene matches. The CDR3 loop reads CASSRVPEGATEAFF. The CDR3, as DNA: TGCGCCAGCAGCCGAGTACCTGAGGGGGCGACTGAAGCTTTCTTT.

The V gene is TRBV24-1, the J gene TRBJ1-4; no clear D gene. From germline, CDR1 is KGHDR and CDR2 SFDVKD. V lost 4 bases to trimming and J lost 6 bases, with 11 bases between them. The CDR3 is 14 amino acids. CDR3 nucleotide sequence: TGTGCCACCAGTGACGCCACTTCGGATGAAAAACTGTTTTTT. It is translated as CATSDATSDEKLFF.

This chain connects TRBV24-1 to TRBJ2-1, with a weak D call TRBD1 (6 bases). The CDR3 is made up of 14 amino acids. Germline loops: CDR1 KGHDR, CDR2 SFDVKD. Trimming stripped 4 bases from V and 9 bases from J, with 15 bases between. The CDR3 here is CATSEPTGSGEQFF. The CDR3 DNA follows: TGTGCCACCAGTGAACCTACAGGGTCCGGTGAGCAGTTCTTC.

V is TRBV5-4 and J is TRBJ1-2; maybe TRBD1 (6 bases). Trimming shortened V by 2 bases and J by 6 bases, and 17 bases separated the two germline ends. The length of the CDR3 is 15 residues. Germline values: CDR1 SGHNT, CDR2 YYREEE (reference sequence). The CDR3 region has the DNA TGTGCCAGCAGCTTCGTACAGGGAAGTAGGAATGGCTACACCTTC. It yields the protein CASSFVQGSRNGYTF.

The chain employs TRBV9 and TRBJ1-1; D unclear. CDR1 and CDR2 from the germline V gene are SGDLS and YYNGEE. Trimming left V 0 bases short and J 6 bases short, with 6 bases between. CDR3 length: 12 amino acids. The chain's CDR3 is CASSVVTPEAFF. The CDR3 region has the DNA TGTGCCAGCAGCGTAGTAACACCTGAAGCTTTCTTT. Drawing the rest from reference TRBV9 and TRBJ1-1, the complete variable domain is DSGVTQTPKHLITATGQRVTLRCSPRSGDLSVYWYQQSLDQGLQFLIQYYNGEERAKGNILERFSAQQFPDLHSELNLSSLELGDSALYFCASSVVTPEAFFGQGTRLTVV.

This clone was recorded once. The V call is TRBV5-6, the J call TRBJ1-5; tentatively, D is TRBD1 (5 bases). Germline V lookup: CDR1 SGHDT, CDR2 YYEEEE. CDR3 size: 13 residues. V shed 1 base and J shed 8 bases, with 10 bases lying between them. CDR3: CASSLPGMEPQHF. CDR3 DNA: TGTGCCAGCAGCTTGCCAGGGATGGAGCCCCAGCATTTT.

A single count supports this clone. The genes are TRBV30 and TRBJ2-5, with D perhaps TRBD2 (6 bases). CDR1 is GTSNPN and CDR2 is SVGIG in the germline V gene (reference sequence). The CDR3 is made up of 12 amino acids. V dropped 0 bases and J dropped 4 bases, with 6 bases sitting between them. CDR3 amino acids: CAWSVLAETQYF. CDR3 bases: TGTGCCTGGAGTGTACTAGCAGAGACCCAGTACTTC.

The genes are TRBV3-1 (or the pseudogene TRBV3-2) and TRBJ2-5, with a possible D match to TRBD2 (6 bases). CDR3 length equals 14 residues. Per the germline V gene, CDR1 is LGHDT and CDR2 is YNNKEL (reference sequence). The V end was cut by 4 bases, the J end by 1 base, with 10 bases between. For the CDR3, the DNA is TGTGCCAGCAGCCTTCTGGGGGGCCAAGAGACCCAGTACTTC. Translating it yields CASSLLGGQETQYF.

Details on this clone: This sample also contains other DNA sequences that code for the same CDR3. This sequence joins TRBV2 and TRBJ2-7; D may be TRBD1 (6 bases). The germline CDR1 and CDR2 sequences are SNHLY and FYNNEI. CDR3 length: 11 amino acids. The ends were cut back, 6 bases at V and 6 bases at J, with 9 bases in the middle. CDR3 amino acids: CASSGQSEQYF. Here the CDR3 DNA reads TGTGCCAGCAGCGGACAGTCCGAGCAGTACTTC.

The chain is built from TRBV2 and TRBJ1-5; D gene ambiguous. Germline loops: CDR1 SNHLY, CDR2 FYNNEI. V lost 6 bases, J lost 6 bases, and 12 bases lay in between. CDR3 length equals 13 residues. The CDR3 nucleotides are TGTGCCAGCAGCTCGATCGAGGGTCAGCCCCAGCATTTT. Translated: CASSSIEGQPQHF. The full variable domain, its missing parts supplied by reference TRBV2 and TRBJ1-5, is EPEVTQTPSHQVTQMGQEVILRCVPISNHLYFYWYRQILGQKVEFLVSFYNNEISEKSEIFDDQFSVERPDGSNFTLKIRSTKLEDSAMYFCASSSIEGQPQHFGDGTRLSIL.

This clone was detected many times. V and J are TRBV9 and TRBJ2-7, with TRBD2 as a possible D gene (5 bases). Trimming stripped 0 bases from V and 1 base from J, with 8 bases between. From germline, CDR1 is SGDLS and CDR2 YYNGEE. The CDR3 loop spans 14 amino acids. The CDR3 sequence: CASSVGGMSYEQYF. The CDR3 region has the DNA TGTGCCAGCAGCGTAGGAGGGATGTCCTACGAGCAGTACTTC.

The chain combines TRBV18 with TRBJ2-7; 10 bases are a match to TRBD2. V was pared by 3 bases and J by 0 bases, with 5 bases of the junction left unmatched. The CDR3 loop spans 16 amino acids. Germline V lookup: CDR1 KGHSH, CDR2 LQKENI. The CDR3 sequence is CASSPSSSGSSYEQYF. The CDR3, as DNA: TGTGCCAGCTCACCGAGCTCTAGCGGGAGCTCCTACGAGCAGTACTTC.

The chain employs TRBV6-5 and TRBJ1-2; D possibly corresponds to TRBD1 (6 bases). The ends were cut back, 6 bases at V and 2 bases at J, with 10 bases in the middle. The CDR3 totals 13 residues. The germline V gene has CDR1 MNHEY and CDR2 SVGAGI. Here the CDR3 reads CASSPQGNYGYTF. CDR3 sequence (DNA): TGTGCCAGCAGCCCACAGGGAAACTATGGCTACACCTTC.

The genes are TRBV6-5 and TRBJ2-3; D ambiguous. The V gene lost 6 bases and the J gene lost 6 bases, with 16 bases spanning the gap. Germline V gene lookup returns CDR1 MNHEY and CDR2 SVGAGI. The CDR3 covers 14 residues. DNA for the CDR3: TGTGCCAGCAGGAAAGACTTAGCCCGGGATACGCAGTATTTT. Its protein is CASRKDLARDTQYF.

For the CDR3, the DNA is TGCGCCAGCAGGGGACTAGGCCCAACAGATACGCAGTATTTT. This codes for CASRGLGPTDTQYF. The chain joins TRBV5-1 to TRBJ2-3; TRBD2 aligns across 8 bases. This CDR3 has 14 residues. Germline CDR1 reads SGHRS; CDR2 reads YFSETQ. V shed 5 bases and J 3 bases; nucleotides not matched to a gene: 5.

The chain joins TRBV2 to TRBJ2-7; D is perhaps TRBD1 (5 bases). CDR1 is SNHLY and CDR2 is FYNNEI in the germline V gene. The CDR3 has 15 residues. V was pared by 9 bases and J by 4 bases, with 22 bases between. CDR3 loop: CARPYRPRVKYEQYV. CDR3 nucleotides: TGTGCCAGACCCTATAGGCCCAGGGTCAAGTACGAGCAGTACGTC.

This clone was detected only a few times. V gene TRBV29-1 combines with J gene TRBJ1-4, with D perhaps TRBD1 (5 bases). V shed 7 bases and J shed 7 bases, with 10 bases lying between them. Germline values: CDR1 SQVTM, CDR2 ANQGSEA. This CDR3 contains 11 residues. CDR3 sequence reads: CSAWGVEKLFF. CDR3 nucleotide sequence: TGCAGCGCGTGGGGGGTTGAAAAACTGTTTTTT.

In DNA form, the CDR3 reads TGTGCCAGCAGCTTGGGGAACAGGGGGGAGACCCAGTACTTC. Protein product: CASSLGNRGETQYF. This chain connects TRBV5-6 to TRBJ2-5, with TRBD1 matching 8 bases. CDR1 and CDR2 (germline): SGHDT, YYEEEE. Trimming took 0 bases from V and 5 from J; bases not matched to a gene: 3. The CDR3 spans 14 residues.

V gene TRBV3-1 (or the pseudogene TRBV3-2) combines with J gene TRBJ1-6, with D unresolved. Deletions cut 0 bases from V and 7 bases from J, with 10 bases between. The CDR3 is 15 amino acids. Germline-derived CDR1 and CDR2 are LGHDT and YNNKEL (reference sequence). CDR3 sequence (DNA): TGTGCCAGCAGCCAAGATAGAGGGATGAATTCACCCCTCCACTTT. Translating it yields CASSQDRGMNSPLHF.

The V gene is TRBV20-1, the J gene TRBJ1-1, with a tentative D call TRBD1 (5 bases). V shed 7 bases and J shed 5 bases, with 11 bases lying between them. CDR3 size: 11 residues. Germline-derived CDR1 and CDR2 are DFQATT and SNEGSKA (reference sequence). The CDR3 loop reads CSVIGATEAFF. The CDR3 DNA sequence: TGCAGTGTCATAGGGGCAACTGAAGCTTTCTTT.

V usage is TRBV11-2 and J usage is TRBJ2-5; D remains ambiguous. The CDR3 totals 12 residues. Trimming cost V 1 base and J 4 bases, with 4 bases left between them. Per the germline V gene, CDR1 is SGHAT and CDR2 is FQNNGV. CDR3 in DNA: TGTGCCAGCAGCTTAGGGCTAGAGACCCAGTACTTC. As protein: CASSLGLETQYF.

This rearrangement joins TRBV4-3 to TRBJ1-5; D is unclear. Trimming removed 0 bases from V and 0 bases from J, with 9 bases in between. The CDR3 is 16 residues long. Germline values: CDR1 LGHNA, CDR2 YSLEER. CDR3 bases: TGCGCCAGCAGCCAAGAACTTAGCCGTAGCAATCAGCCCCAGCATTTT. This gives the protein CASSQELSRSNQPQHF.

The rearrangement joins TRBV6-5 to TRBJ1-1; no reliable D call. V lost 7 bases and J lost 5, with 17 bases in between. There are 14 residues in the CDR3. Germline CDR1 MNHEY, CDR2 SVGAGI. This CDR3 reads CASTSGLSGTEAFF. The CDR3, as DNA: TGTGCCAGCACCTCCGGCCTGTCGGGAACTGAAGCTTTCTTT.

This rearrangement joins TRBV12-5 to TRBJ1-3; the D is unclear. V gave up 7 bases and J gave up 2 bases, with 12 bases separating them. This CDR3 comprises 14 residues. Germline CDR1 LGHNT, CDR2 FRNRAP. This CDR3 reads CASEEGTAGNTIYF. The DNA for the CDR3 is TGTGCTAGTGAGGAGGGAACGGCTGGAAACACCATATATTTT.

The chain recombines TRBV30 with TRBJ1-3; perhaps TRBD1 as D (5 bases). The CDR3 has 15 amino acids. Per germline, CDR1 GTSNPN and CDR2 SVGIG (reference sequence). V gave up 2 bases and J gave up 2 bases, with 13 bases separating them. CDR3 protein: CAWSRAGVPGNTIYF. The DNA for the CDR3 is TGTGCCTGGAGTAGGGCGGGGGTTCCTGGAAACACCATATATTTT.

This clone was seen just once. The V call is TRBV6-4, the J call TRBJ1-2; D might be TRBD1 (6 bases). CDR1 is MRHNA, CDR2 SNTAGT, per germline. The CDR3 length is 12 residues. The V end was cut by 4 bases, the J end by 7 bases, with 10 bases between. CDR3 amino acids: CASSVTGSGYTF. CDR3 in DNA: TGTGCCAGCAGTGTCACAGGGAGTGGCTACACCTTC.

This clone was counted a single time. The chain recombines TRBV5-1 with TRBJ1-1, with D maybe TRBD1 (6 bases). V was cut by 3 bases and J by 8 bases, with 17 bases left in between. CDR1 and CDR2 from the germline V gene are SGHRS and YFSETQ. The length of the CDR3 is 14 residues. The CDR3 DNA reads as TGCGCCAGCAGCTCCCAACAGGGTCCCCCAGAAGCTTTCTTT. Protein product: CASSSQQGPPEAFF.